Each of the 24 T cell receptor beta chains below was sequenced from the same sample in a study of regulatory T cells in long-lasting Graves disease. Time point here: newly diagnosed GD, antithyroid drugs for less than 3 months. RNA from PBMCs was the source of the TCR library. Relying on iRepertoire HTBI primers and Arm-PCR of CDR3 regions, the team built TCR beta libraries. TCRdb fed the multiplex PCR reads into MiXCR, producing one record per CDR3 protein. The sample yields a few hundred thousand distinct CDR3 sequences, 14% seen once. These data are also associated with another study on T cells in Graves' hyperthyroidism and ophthalmopathy.

The starting material was peripheral blood mononuclear cells (PBMCs), obtained at new diagnosis, from a patient treated with antithyroid drugs. These receptors were taken from a woman aged 45-65 years with Graves disease.

This clonotype came up many times. V gene TRBV3-1 combines with J gene TRBJ2-7; D is unresolved. V was pared by 4 bases and J by 0 bases, with 13 bases between. Germline CDR1 is LGHDT and CDR2 is YNNKEL (reference sequence). This CDR3 spans 15 amino acids. The CDR3 DNA is TGTGCCAGCAGCCCCTCTCAGCGATCCTCCTACGAGCAGTACTTC. Residues: CASSPSQRSSYEQYF.

This clonotype occurred many times. The chain joins TRBV5-1 to TRBJ2-5; 8 bases align to TRBD2. The germline V gene has CDR1 SGHRS and CDR2 YFSETQ. V trimming: 2 bases; J trimming: 5 bases; junction bases outside the gene matches: 5. The CDR3 contains 14 residues. The CDR3 sequence is CASSFQAGAETQYF. The CDR3 nucleotides read TGCGCCAGCAGCTTCCAAGCGGGAGCTGAGACCCAGTACTTC.

This clonotype was counted between two and nine times. V is TRBV6-9 and J is TRBJ1-1, with 8 bases matching TRBD1. V shed 3 bases, J shed 2 bases, and the junction held 5 bases outside the gene matches. The CDR3 runs 15 residues. Germline V gene data show CDR1 as MNHGY and CDR2 as SVAAGI. The DNA for the CDR3 is TGTGCCAGCAGTTACGCCGGACAGGGAAACACTGAAGCTTTCTTT. This sequence encodes CASSYAGQGNTEAFF.

At least ten counts were recorded for this clonotype. This chain connects TRBV18 to TRBJ1-1; 7 bases match TRBD1. The CDR3 extends over 11 amino acids. Germline assignment: CDR1 KGHSH and CDR2 LQKENI. Unmatched junction bases numbered 2, after V lost 5 bases and J lost 8 bases. CDR3 amino acids: CASSSTGEAFF. The CDR3 region has the DNA TGTGCCAGCTCATCGACAGGGGAAGCTTTCTTT.

This chain uses TRBV18 with TRBJ2-7; the match to TRBD1 covers 11 bases. The V and J ends lost 2 bases and 0 bases, in that order; junction bases with no gene match: 3. Germline assignment: CDR1 KGHSH and CDR2 LQKENI. The CDR3 has 16 amino acids. The CDR3 DNA reads as TGTGCCAGCTCACCAAGAGGGACAGGGGGCTCCTACGAGCAGTACTTC. Its protein is CASSPRGTGGSYEQYF.

The chain recombines TRBV9 with TRBJ1-5; a weak D match, TRBD1 (6 bases). Germline-derived CDR1 and CDR2 are SGDLS and YYNGEE. Trimming stripped 3 bases from V and 5 bases from J, with 12 bases between. This CDR3 contains 14 residues. In DNA, the CDR3 is TGTGCCAGCAGCGCACAGGGAGGGGATCAGCCCCAGCATTTT. Protein: CASSAQGGDQPQHF.

This clonotype was counted only a few times. The V gene is TRBV27, the J gene TRBJ2-7, with no clear D. This CDR3 has 17 amino acids. The V end was cut by 5 bases, the J end by 1 base, with 21 bases between. Germline CDR1 and CDR2: MNHEY and SMNVEV (reference sequence). The CDR3: CASSTLSQSYLSYEQYF. The CDR3 coding sequence is TGTGCCAGCAGTACCCTCTCCCAGAGCTATCTTTCCTACGAGCAGTACTTC.

V is TRBV5-1 and J is TRBJ1-5; D is unclear. V was clipped by 7 bases and J by 3 bases, with 11 bases between them. Germline V gene data show CDR1 as SGHRS and CDR2 as YFSETQ. The CDR3 is made up of 13 amino acids. This chain's CDR3 is CASSRDANQPQHF. As DNA, the CDR3 is TGCGCCAGCTCAAGGGATGCCAATCAGCCCCAGCATTTT.

This clonotype was seen more than once but under ten times. At one end, the junction sequence differs from germline, possibly due to a read error. The chain has TRBV2 and TRBJ2-7; D is ambiguous. Per germline, CDR1 SNHLY and CDR2 FYNNEI. The CDR3 extends over 14 amino acids. The CDR3 spells CTSSGTSYHYEQYF. CDR3 DNA: TGTACCAGCAGTGGTACGTCTTACCACTACGAGCAGTACTTC.

This clonotype was counted at least ten times. The chain links TRBV2 to TRBJ2-1; 7 positions agree with TRBD2. The V segment lost 3 bases and the J segment 0 bases; nucleotides outside the gene matches: 8. This CDR3 spans 17 amino acids. In germline, CDR1 is SNHLY, CDR2 FYNNEI. CDR3 sequence reads: CASSDLPRGSSYNEQFF. For the CDR3, the DNA is TGTGCCAGCAGTGATTTACCTCGCGGGAGCTCCTACAATGAGCAGTTCTTC.

This clonotype showed up just a few times. The CDR3 protein is CASKGSWREGNNEQFF. In nucleotides, the CDR3 is TGCGCCAGCAAGGGAAGCTGGCGGGAGGGGAACAATGAGCAGTTCTTC. The V gene is TRBV5-1, the J gene TRBJ2-1; TRBD2 aligns across 9 bases. Germline V gene lookup returns CDR1 SGHRS and CDR2 YFSETQ. The CDR3 contains 16 residues. Germline trimming cut 6 bases from V and 5 bases from J; bases unmatched to any gene: 12.

This chain connects TRBV5-4 to TRBJ2-6; D ambiguous. The CDR3 spans 12 residues. Trimming removed 3 bases at V and 8 bases at J, with 6 bases between. Germline CDR1 and CDR2: SGHNT and YYREEE (reference sequence). DNA of the CDR3: TGTGCCAGCAGCTACCTGTCCAACGTCCTGACTTTC. This codes for CASSYLSNVLTF.

This clonotype came up many times. This chain connects TRBV28 to TRBJ1-5; 10 nucleotides agree with TRBD1. This CDR3 has 15 amino acids. The trim removed 2 bases at V and 4 bases at J, leaving 2 bases unmatched. Germline V lookup: CDR1 MDHEN, CDR2 SYDVKM. The CDR3 coding sequence is TGTGCCAGCAGTTTACGACAGGGGGCTAATCAGCCCCAGCATTTT. Translated, it gives CASSLRQGANQPQHF.

V and J are TRBV3-1 and TRBJ2-3, with D maybe TRBD1 (6 bases). Per germline, CDR1 LGHDT and CDR2 YNNKEL (reference sequence). This CDR3 region has 16 residues. Trimming cost V 0 bases and J 0 bases, with 10 bases left between them. CDR3 region: CASSQDQQGSTDTQYF. The CDR3 nucleotides are TGTGCCAGCAGCCAAGATCAACAGGGAAGCACAGATACGCAGTATTTT.

This clonotype was detected ten times or more. V is TRBV10-3 and J is TRBJ2-1, with 7 positions matching TRBD1. The length of the CDR3 is 13 residues. The germline gives CDR1 ENHRY, CDR2 SYGVKD. With 7 bases clipped from V and 9 bases from J, the junction kept 9 bases outside the gene matches. CDR3 in DNA: TGTGCCATCAAAGGACAGGTACGGGGTGAGCAGTTCTTC. This codes for CAIKGQVRGEQFF.

This clonotype has a count of ten or more. The rearrangement links TRBV10-1 to TRBJ2-2; 13 bases map to TRBD2. From germline, CDR1 is WNHNN and CDR2 SYGVQD (reference sequence). The CDR3 is 13 amino acids. J gave up 6 bases and V 9 bases, and 1 base lay outside the gene matches. Here the CDR3 reads CASGLAGAGELFF. CDR3 DNA: TGCGCCAGTGGACTAGCGGGAGCCGGGGAGCTGTTTTTT.

This clonotype appeared many times. The V gene is TRBV24-1, the J gene TRBJ2-2; D might be TRBD1 (7 bases). The CDR3 runs 16 residues. V gave up 0 bases and J gave up 2 bases, with 9 bases separating them. Looked up from germline, CDR1 is KGHDR and CDR2 is SFDVKD. CDR3 bases: TGTGCCACCAGTGATTTGCAGGGGGGAAACACCGGGGAGCTGTTTTTT. Its translation: CATSDLQGGNTGELFF.

The gene calls are TRBV20-1 and TRBJ2-7, with D possibly being TRBD2 (5 bases). Germline CDR1 reads DFQATT; CDR2 reads SNEGSKA (reference sequence). CDR3 size: 12 residues. V was clipped by 3 bases and J by 0 bases, with 6 bases between them. This CDR3 is CSASGNSYEQYF. CDR3 coding DNA: TGCAGTGCTAGCGGGAACTCCTACGAGCAGTACTTC.

This clonotype was detected ten times or more. The chain carries TRBV28 and TRBJ1-2; D is undetermined. V lost 3 bases to trimming and J lost 4 bases, with 9 bases between them. CDR1 is MDHEN and CDR2 is SYDVKM in the germline V gene. The CDR3 has 13 residues. DNA of the CDR3: TGTGCCAGCAGTTTTTCCAGGAGCTATGGCTACACCTTC. The encoded protein is CASSFSRSYGYTF.

At least ten counts were recorded for this clonotype. The V call is TRBV18, the J call TRBJ2-3; no definite D call. The CDR3 runs 12 residues. The V and J ends lost 5 bases and 2 bases respectively, with 5 bases between them. Germline V gene sequence: CDR1 KGHSH, CDR2 LQKENI. The CDR3 bases are TGTGCCAGCTCAGTAGTCACAGATACGCAGTATTTT. Translating it yields CASSVVTDTQYF.

This clonotype was counted many times. The J gene is TRBJ1-2, the V gene TRBV7-3, with D uncertain. The ends were cut back, 0 bases at V and 4 bases at J, with 9 bases in the middle. Germline loops: CDR1 SGHTA, CDR2 FQGTGA. This CDR3 spans 14 amino acids. CDR3 loop: CASSLTTDSYGYTF. CDR3 sequence (DNA): TGTGCCAGCAGCTTAACTACGGATAGCTATGGCTACACCTTC.

This clonotype was detected many times. The V gene is TRBV30, the J gene TRBJ1-5, with D tentatively TRBD1 (6 bases). The CDR3 has 14 residues. Germline V gives CDR1 GTSNPN, CDR2 SVGIG (reference sequence). Trimming left V 1 base short and J 10 bases short, with 17 bases between. CDR3 sequence: CAWSAQGTQGPQHF. The CDR3 DNA sequence: TGTGCCTGGAGTGCCCAGGGGACACAGGGACCCCAGCATTTT.

This clonotype was recorded many times. This chain links TRBV11-2 with TRBJ2-7, with TRBD2 identical over 8 bases. Losses at the gene ends were 4 bases for V and 0 bases for J; bases not matched to a gene: 5. The CDR3 sequence is 15 residues long. Germline-derived CDR1 and CDR2 are SGHAT and FQNNGV. The CDR3 is CASSSTSARSYEQYF. CDR3 DNA sequence: TGTGCCAGCAGCTCGACTAGCGCCCGCTCCTACGAGCAGTACTTC.

This clonotype has ten or more counts. V and J are TRBV10-3 and TRBJ2-7, with 11 positions matching TRBD1. V lost 10 bases and J lost 5; bases outside the gene matches: 13. Germline V gives CDR1 ENHRY, CDR2 SYGVKD. The CDR3 totals 15 residues. The CDR3 loop is CATGGDRGFEDEQYF. In DNA form, the CDR3 reads TGTGCCACCGGCGGGGACAGGGGGTTTGAGGACGAGCAGTACTTC.